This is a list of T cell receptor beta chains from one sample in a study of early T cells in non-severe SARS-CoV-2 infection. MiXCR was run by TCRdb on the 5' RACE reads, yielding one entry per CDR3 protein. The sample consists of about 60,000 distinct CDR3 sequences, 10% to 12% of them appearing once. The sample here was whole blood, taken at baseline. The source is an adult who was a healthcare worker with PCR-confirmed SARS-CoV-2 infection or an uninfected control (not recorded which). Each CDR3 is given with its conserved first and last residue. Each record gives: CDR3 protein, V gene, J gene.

CDR3: CASSRQGAWDTQYF
V: TRBV19
J: TRBJ2-3

CDR3: CASSVVRVNQPQHF
V: TRBV2
J: TRBJ1-5

CDR3: CASSRDTGELFF
V: TRBV7-3
J: TRBJ2-2

CDR3: CSAGVDTQYF
V: TRBV20-1
J: TRBJ2-3

CDR3: CASSLGEETQYF
V: TRBV11-2
J: TRBJ2-5

CDR3: CAISYQGGTYEQYF
V: TRBV10-3
J: TRBJ2-7

CDR3: CASGLPRVWGHEAFF
V: TRBV12-5
J: TRBJ1-1

CDR3: CAWSVMGTGNSPLHF
V: TRBV30
J: TRBJ1-6

CDR3: CASSSNRDPNEKLFF
V: TRBV5-1
J: TRBJ1-4

CDR3: CSAADRIDTQYF
V: TRBV20-1
J: TRBJ2-3

CDR3: CARASGGYPPNEQFF
V: TRBV4-3
J: TRBJ2-1

CDR3: CSATGSNYGYTF
V: TRBV20-1
J: TRBJ1-2

CDR3: CASSSRQGLETQYF
V: TRBV5-6
J: TRBJ2-5

CDR3: CASSQDPGPGAQSGTQYF
V: TRBV4-3
J: TRBJ2-5

CDR3: CASSPGESNYGYTF
V: TRBV23-1
J: TRBJ1-2

CDR3: CATRRAASTDTQYF
V: TRBV15
J: TRBJ2-3

CDR3: CASRRDRLADEQFF
V: TRBV19
J: TRBJ2-1

CDR3: CASSLFRGGNQETQYF
V: TRBV5-6
J: TRBJ2-5